A selection of T cell receptor beta chains follows, all from one sample in a study of blood T cell repertoires in COVID-19. TCRdb's copy holds only in-frame clones and misses some; the assay was immunoSEQ multiplex PCR. The table has 35,000 to 40,000 clones, around 80% seen once. Sequenced: peripheral blood. The receptors were gathered from a man at least 80 years old with active or convalescent COVID-19. Both conserved end residues are part of each CDR3. The D gene is left open where the match is weak. Size is stated for part of the rows, as once, few or many counts, or as a class when the clone is expanded.

TRBD1	.	TRBV6-5	TRBJ1-2	TGTGCCAGCAGGCCAGCGATACAGGGGGGAGTCGGCTACACCTTC	CASRPAIQGGVGYTF
.	.	TRBV12-3/TRBV12-4	TRBJ1-6	TGTGCCAGCAGTTTAGATAGAGGGACCCTCCACTTT	CASSLDRGTLHF
TRBD1	once	TRBV5-1	TRBJ2-7	TGCGCCAGCAGCTTGGAATGGACAGGGGTCAACGAGCAGTACTTC	CASSLEWTGVNEQYF
TRBD2	few	TRBV27	TRBJ2-7	TGTGCCAGCAGTCTGGGGACTAGCGGGAAGGGCGAGCAGTACTTC	CASSLGTSGKGEQYF
.	.	TRBV30	TRBJ1-3	TGTGCCTTGCGGGGCTCTGGAAACACCATATATTTT	CALRGSGNTIYF
.	.	TRBV6-2/TRBV6-3	TRBJ2-2	TGTGCCAGCAGTTACTTCCTAACATCGGAGGGAACCGGGGAGCTGTTTTTT	CASSYFLTSEGTGELFF
.	.	TRBV4-1	TRBJ2-3	TGCGCCAGCAGCCAAGATGGAGTTTATGCAGATACGCAGTATTTT	CASSQDGVYADTQYF
.	.	TRBV3-1/TRBV3-2	TRBJ2-7	TGTGCCAGCAGCCAAGTCCCAGGGGTCGGCTACGAGCAGTACTTC	CASSQVPGVGYEQYF
TRBD2	.	TRBV9	TRBJ2-5	TGTGCCAGCAGCTCGGGACTAGCGGGAGGGCCGGGATTAGGACAAGAGACCCAGTACTTC	CASSSGLAGGPGLGQETQYF
.	.	TRBV6-2/TRBV6-3	TRBJ2-6	TGTGCCAGCAGTTACCCTGCCGGCTCTGGGGCCAACGTCCTGACTTTC	CASSYPAGSGANVLTF
.	.	TRBV30	TRBJ2-7	TGTGCCTGGAGTGGAGGATCCTACGAGCAGTACTTC	CAWSGGSYEQYF
.	.	TRBV30	TRBJ1-1	TGTGCCTGGGGACCGTACACTGAAGCTTTCTTT	CAWGPYTEAFF
TRBD2	.	TRBV7-2	TRBJ2-1	TGTGCCAGCAGCTTAAATGGGGCTAGCGGGGGTCAGGCCAATGAGCAGTTCTTC	CASSLNGASGGQANEQFF
TRBD1	.	TRBV18	TRBJ2-1	TGTGCCAGCTCACCAGGACAGGGGTCCTACAATGAGCAGTTCTTC	CASSPGQGSYNEQFF
TRBD2	once	TRBV3-1/TRBV3-2	TRBJ2-3	TGTGCCAGCAGCCAACCCGGGACTAGCGGGGGAACTAGCACAGATACGCAGTATTTT	CASSQPGTSGGTSTDTQYF
.	.	TRBV21-1	TRBJ2-5	TGTGCCAGCAGAAGGCGGCTAGCGGGTCCCCAAGAGACCCAGTACTTC	CASRRRLAGPQETQYF
.	.	TRBV3-1/TRBV3-2	TRBJ2-7	TGTGCCAGCAGCCAACCTCGGGTCTACCGGTACTTC	CASSQPRVYRYF
.	once	TRBV29-1	TRBJ2-5	TGCAGCGTCGTCAGGGGGGCCCTGGAAGAGACCCAGTACTTC	CSVVRGALEETQYF
.	few	TRBV4-3	TRBJ2-3	TGCGCCAGCAGCCAAGAAGAGGGCAGCACAGATACGCAGTATTTT	CASSQEEGSTDTQYF
TRBD2	once	TRBV5-1	TRBJ2-7	TGCGCCAGCAGCTCGACTAGCGGGATGTACGAGCAGTACTTC	CASSSTSGMYEQYF
TRBD2	.	TRBV3-1/TRBV3-2	TRBJ2-5	TGTGCCAGCAGCCGGACAGCGGGAGGACAACAGACCCAGTACTTC	CASSRTAGGQQTQYF
TRBD1	.	TRBV18	TRBJ1-4	TGTGCCAGCTCACCGGCTCAGGGGGCGCTTGAAAAACTGTTTTTT	CASSPAQGALEKLFF
TRBD2	.	TRBV7-6	TRBJ2-7	TGTGCCAGCAGCTTAGTACGGGGGGATCAATCCTACGAGCAGTACTTC	CASSLVRGDQSYEQYF
.	.	TRBV5-8	TRBJ2-5	TGTGCCAGCAGCTTGGGGAGGAGTCAAGAGACCCAGTACTTC	CASSLGRSQETQYF
TRBD2	.	TRBV30	TRBJ2-2	TGTGCCTGGAGTGTACGCTTGGGACTAGAAGGCGCCGGGGAGCTGTTTTTT	CAWSVRLGLEGAGELFF
.	.	TRBV6-2/TRBV6-3	TRBJ2-4	TGTGCCAGCAGTTACATAGACATTCAGTACTTC	CASSYIDIQYF
.	.	TRBV4-3	TRBJ1-5	TGCGCCAGCAGCCAAGATGTGGCAGGGGTGGATCAGCCCCAGCATTTT	CASSQDVAGVDQPQHF
TRBD2	.	TRBV5-1	TRBJ2-5	TGCGCCAGCAGCTTGAGGAAGCTAGCGGGAGGGCGTCAAGAGACCCAGTACTTC	CASSLRKLAGGRQETQYF
TRBD2	.	TRBV6-2/TRBV6-3	TRBJ2-3	TGTGCCAGCAGTTACTCGCCTAGCGGTGGCACAGATACGCAGTATTTT	CASSYSPSGGTDTQYF
.	.	TRBV12-3/TRBV12-4	TRBJ1-1	TGTGCCAGCAGGGGCCTCATGAACACTGAAGCTTTCTTT	CASRGLMNTEAFF
.	.	TRBV6-5	TRBJ1-1	TGTGCCAGCGCACTTGGCACTGAAGCTTTCTTT	CASALGTEAFF
TRBD1	.	TRBV7-8	TRBJ1-2	TGTGCCAGCAGCTTTGACAGGGACTATGGCTACACCTTC	CASSFDRDYGYTF
.	.	TRBV5-4	TRBJ2-7	TGTGCCAGCAGCAACCGCGCTCCCTCACCCTACGAGCAGTACTTC	CASSNRAPSPYEQYF
.	.	TRBV18	TRBJ2-5	TGTGCCAGCTCACCACCCGGACAGAGGGAGACCCAGTACTTC	CASSPPGQRETQYF
.	.	TRBV6-2/TRBV6-3	TRBJ1-1	TGTGCCAGCAGTTACTTGGCAGGGCATATCGGCACTGAAGCTTTCTTT	CASSYLAGHIGTEAFF
TRBD1	few	TRBV7-3	TRBJ2-2	TGTGCCAGCAGCCCCAATCCGGGACAGGGGGGATCCGGGGAGCTGTTTTTT	CASSPNPGQGGSGELFF
TRBD1	once	TRBV11-3	TRBJ2-3	TGTGCCAGCAGCCTTGGGACAGGGTATGATACGCAGTATTTT	CASSLGTGYDTQYF
TRBD1	.	TRBV28	TRBJ2-1	TGTGCCAGCGAAGGGACAGGGCGGGGCTCCTACAATGAGCAGTTCTTC	CASEGTGRGSYNEQFF